The present entry profiles one T cell receptor beta chain with its context. The donors, nominally healthy at sampling, likely had unrecorded immune exposures. The data originate from a study of cytomegalovirus exposure and HLA in healthy donors. Primers for the PCR totalled 60 Vbeta and 13 Jbeta. Generated by immunoSEQ multiplex PCR, the TCRdb table keeps only in-frame clones and is missing some. The repertoire holds 150,000 to 200,000 clones, with approximately 80% as singletons. This CDR3 has 14 amino acids. Trimming left V 8 bases short and J 1 base short, with 13 bases between. Germline CDR1 is KGHSH and CDR2 is LQKENI.

The chain carries TRBV18 and TRBJ2-3; D remains unclear. Sequencing was carried out using PBMCs. This clonotype was sampled from a woman in her 40s in good health and CMV-seronegative. The chain's CDR3 is CASTWIAGTDTQYF. DNA for the CDR3: TGTGCCAGCACATGGATAGCTGGCACAGATACGCAGTATTTT.